The 21 T cell receptor beta chains given below trace back to one sample, sequenced in a study of blood T cell repertoires in COVID-19. Repertoires were generated with immunoSEQ multiplex PCR, while TCRdb's copy carries only in-frame clones and drops some. The sample includes tens of thousands of clones, 65% to 85% of them seen just once. Sequenced sample: peripheral blood. These receptors all come from a human donor in a cohort sampled during active COVID-19.

The rearrangement links TRBV11-3 to TRBJ1-4; no definite D call. CDR3 size: 15 residues. V was pared by 5 bases and J by 3 bases, with 13 bases between. Germline V gives CDR1 SGHNT, CDR2 YENEEA. Written as DNA, the CDR3 is TGTGCCAGCAGCCCCTCTGGGCAAGCTAATGAAAAACTGTTTTTT. It yields the protein CASSPSGQANEKLFF. The entire variable domain, with the rest obtained from reference TRBV11-3 and TRBJ1-4, is as follows: EAGVVQSPRYKIIEKKQPVAFWCNPISGHNTLYWYLQNLGQGPELLIRYENEEAVDDSQLPKDRFSAERLKGVDSTLKIQPAELGDSAVYLCASSPSGQANEKLFFGSGTQLSVL.

The V call is TRBV5-1, the J call TRBJ2-2; D not resolved. CDR3 length: 12 amino acids. Trimming removed 4 bases at V and 5 bases at J, with 6 bases between. Germline-derived CDR1 and CDR2 are SGHRS and YFSETQ. This CDR3 is CASSPETGELFF. CDR3 sequence (DNA): TGCGCCAGCAGCCCGGAGACCGGGGAGCTGTTTTTT. The complete variable domain, with remaining parts taken from reference TRBV5-1 and TRBJ2-2, reads KAGVTQTPRYLIKTRGQQVTLSCSPISGHRSVSWYQQTPGQGLQFLFEYFSETQRNKGNFPGRFSGRQFSNSRSEMNVSTLELGDSALYLCASSPETGELFFGEGSRLTVL.

V gene TRBV3-1 (or the pseudogene TRBV3-2) combines with J gene TRBJ2-5; possibly TRBD2 for D (7 bases). In germline, CDR1 is LGHDT, CDR2 YNNKEL (reference sequence). Between the trimmed V and J ends, which lost 5 bases and 5 bases, there was a span of 18 bases. This CDR3 contains 15 residues. The CDR3 coding sequence is TGTGCCAGCAGCACCCGCGGCGGGGGCGGGGAGACCCAGTACTTC. Protein: CASSTRGGGGETQYF.

This sequence joins TRBV4-2 and TRBJ2-2; D is possibly TRBD2 (5 bases). This CDR3 is built from 16 residues. The V and J ends lost 0 bases and 4 bases respectively, with 12 bases between them. Germline V gene data show CDR1 as LGHNA and CDR2 as YNFKEQ. The CDR3 DNA reads as TGTGCCAGCAGCCAAGAGTTTGCAGGAGGCACCGGGGAGCTGTTTTTT. This translates into CASSQEFAGGTGELFF.

The rearrangement joins TRBV4-2 to TRBJ2-3, with TRBD2 matching 7 bases. Trimming removed 0 bases from V and 2 bases from J; junction bases left unmatched: 8. Germline-derived CDR1 and CDR2 are LGHNA and YNFKEQ. The CDR3 consists of 17 residues. Here the CDR3 reads CASSQDPGRENTDTQYF. The CDR3 nucleotides read TGTGCCAGCAGCCAAGATCCGGGGCGGGAGAACACAGATACGCAGTATTTT.

The chain combines TRBV20-1 with TRBJ2-6, with D perhaps matching TRBD2 (5 bases). This CDR3 is built from 16 residues. Germline V gene data show CDR1 as DFQATT and CDR2 as SNEGSKA (reference sequence). V was clipped by 3 bases and J by 2 bases, with 14 bases between them. The CDR3 sequence is CSASSGDSTGANVLTF. The CDR3 DNA reads as TGCAGTGCTAGTTCCGGGGATTCTACTGGGGCCAACGTCCTGACTTTC.

The V call is TRBV7-9, the J call TRBJ1-5, with 9 positions matching TRBD1. With 2 bases clipped from V and 4 bases from J, the junction kept 9 bases outside the gene matches. Germline values: CDR1 SEHNR, CDR2 FQNEAQ (reference sequence). The CDR3 runs 17 residues. CDR3 region: CASSLSGSGQGNQPQHF. For the CDR3, the DNA is TGTGCCAGCAGCTTAAGCGGATCGGGACAGGGTAATCAGCCCCAGCATTTT.

This clone was observed once. The chain's CDR3 is CASSEHRGAVGEKLFF. CDR3 DNA sequence: TGTGCCAGCAGTGAACACAGGGGGGCGGTTGGGGAAAAACTGTTTTTT. This chain uses TRBV25-1 with TRBJ1-4; 8 nucleotides line up with TRBD1. The V gene end was trimmed by 2 bases and the J gene end by 8 bases; junction bases not matched to a gene: 10. From germline, CDR1 is MGHDK and CDR2 SYGVNS. The CDR3 consists of 16 residues.

The rearrangement links TRBV2 to TRBJ2-5, with D maybe TRBD1 (6 bases). V was clipped by 6 bases and J by 5 bases, with 19 bases between them. Looked up from germline, CDR1 is SNHLY and CDR2 is FYNNEI. CDR3 length equals 15 residues. The CDR3 sequence: CASSQTGIQGETQYF. As DNA, the CDR3 is TGTGCCAGCAGCCAGACGGGTATCCAGGGGGAGACCCAGTACTTC.

This sequence joins TRBV2 and TRBJ1-1; no reliable D call. The CDR3 totals 13 residues. V was pared by 5 bases and J by 4 bases, with 11 bases between. The germline V gene has CDR1 SNHLY and CDR2 FYNNEI. Here the CDR3 reads CASSLRRITEAFF. The CDR3 region has the DNA TGTGCCAGCAGTCTTCGCAGAATCACTGAAGCTTTCTTT.

This clone was detected a few times. This chain links TRBV5-1 with TRBJ2-7, with TRBD2 as a possible D gene (5 bases). This CDR3 is built from 15 residues. CDR1 is SGHRS, CDR2 YFSETQ, per germline. V was pared by 0 bases and J by 0 bases, with 10 bases between. The CDR3 region has the DNA TGCGCCAGCAGCTTGGCTACTCTAGCCTCCTACGAGCAGTACTTC. Residues: CASSLATLASYEQYF.

The rearrangement links TRBV6-2 or TRBV6-3 to TRBJ2-5; perhaps TRBD1 as D (6 bases). Germline V lookup: CDR1 MNHEY, CDR2 SVGEGT. This CDR3 has 14 residues. With 2 bases removed from V and 5 bases from J, the gap between germline ends came to 12 bases. CDR3 loop: CASSYGGHRETQYF. As DNA, the CDR3 is TGTGCCAGCAGTTACGGGGGACATCGGGAGACCCAGTACTTC.

This chain joins TRBV24-1 and TRBJ2-5; TRBD2 aligns across 8 bases. The CDR3 is made up of 14 amino acids. V lost 3 bases, J lost 5 bases, and 4 bases stayed unmatched. Germline V gives CDR1 KGHDR, CDR2 SFDVKD. Here the CDR3 reads CATSDNGRDETQYF. The CDR3 bases are TGTGCCACCAGTGATAACGGGAGGGATGAGACCCAGTACTTC.

V usage is TRBV5-1 and J usage is TRBJ2-1; D is perhaps TRBD2 (7 bases). Trimming removed 2 bases from V and 4 bases from J, with 19 bases in between. The germline V gene encodes CDR1 SGHRS and CDR2 YFSETQ. This CDR3 spans 17 amino acids. CDR3 coding DNA: TGCGCCAGCAGCTTAAAGTCCTCGGGGGGCGCTTACAATGAGCAGTTCTTC. Protein sequence: CASSLKSSGGAYNEQFF.

V usage is TRBV18 and J usage is TRBJ1-3, with D perhaps TRBD1 (6 bases). Per germline, CDR1 KGHSH and CDR2 LQKENI. Trimming took 6 bases from V and 4 from J, leaving 16 bases between them. CDR3 size: 15 residues. The CDR3 region is CASSVGGGPGNTIYF. CDR3 nucleotide sequence: TGTGCCAGCTCGGTCGGGGGGGGCCCAGGAAACACCATATATTTT.

V usage is TRBV21-1 and J usage is TRBJ2-6; TRBD1 is taken as the D call from the table, unchecked against the DNA. TRBV21-1 is an annotated pseudogene. The CDR3 length is 17 residues. In DNA, the CDR3 is TGTGCCAGCAGCAAGGATATCAGGGGGAAAGGGGCCAACGTCCTGACTTTC. This codes for CASSKDIRGKGANVLTF.

The chain is built from TRBV12-3 or TRBV12-4 and TRBJ2-1; TRBD1 is a possible D gene (6 bases). Trimming took 5 bases from V and 7 from J, leaving 9 bases between them. This CDR3 is built from 12 residues. CDR3 sequence reads: CASSQGWNEQFF. CDR3 DNA: TGTGCCAGCAGTCAGGGGTGGAATGAGCAGTTCTTC.

The CDR3 DNA reads TGCGCCAGCAGCCAAGATTGGGGCAGGCCGAACGAGCAGTACTTC. This encodes CASSQDWGRPNEQYF. The chain has TRBV4-3 and TRBJ2-7; perhaps TRBD1 as D (5 bases). V lost 0 bases, J lost 5 bases, and 14 bases lay in between. This CDR3 region has 15 residues. The germline CDR1 and CDR2 sequences are LGHNA and YSLEER.

This clone appeared a few times. The chain carries TRBV5-1 and TRBJ1-4; D gene unclear. Trimming left V 8 bases short and J 7 bases short, with 15 bases between. Germline V CDR1 and CDR2: SGHRS, YFSETQ. The CDR3 consists of 13 residues. In DNA form, the CDR3 reads TGCGCCAGTGCGGGGAGAAGTACTGAAAAACTGTTTTTT. It is translated as CASAGRSTEKLFF.

The chain links TRBV10-1 to TRBJ2-5; possibly TRBD1 for D (5 bases). With 3 bases removed from V and 2 bases from J, the gap between germline ends came to 7 bases. This CDR3 spans 13 amino acids. The germline V gene encodes CDR1 WNHNN and CDR2 SYGVQD (reference sequence). The CDR3 region is CASSEWTQETQYF. CDR3 DNA: TGCGCCAGCAGTGAATGGACACAAGAGACCCAGTACTTC.

J is TRBJ1-1 and V is TRBV19; D is unresolved. The CDR3 runs 13 residues. V was clipped by 3 bases and J by 1 base, with 6 bases between them. Per germline, CDR1 LNHDA and CDR2 SQIVND (reference sequence). CDR3 nucleotide sequence: TGTGCCAGTAGTATTACAGAGAACACTGAAGCTTTCTTT. Protein sequence: CASSITENTEAFF.